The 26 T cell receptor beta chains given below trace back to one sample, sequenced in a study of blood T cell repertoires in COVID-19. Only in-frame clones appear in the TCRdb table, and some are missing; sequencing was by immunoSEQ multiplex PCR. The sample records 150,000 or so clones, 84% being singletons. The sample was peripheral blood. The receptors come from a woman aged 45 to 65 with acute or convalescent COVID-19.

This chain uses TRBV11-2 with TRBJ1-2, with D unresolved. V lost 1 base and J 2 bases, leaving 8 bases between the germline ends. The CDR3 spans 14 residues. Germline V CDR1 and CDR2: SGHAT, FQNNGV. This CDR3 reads CASSLGVSNYGYTF. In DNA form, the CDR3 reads TGTGCCAGCAGCTTAGGAGTTTCGAACTATGGCTACACCTTC.

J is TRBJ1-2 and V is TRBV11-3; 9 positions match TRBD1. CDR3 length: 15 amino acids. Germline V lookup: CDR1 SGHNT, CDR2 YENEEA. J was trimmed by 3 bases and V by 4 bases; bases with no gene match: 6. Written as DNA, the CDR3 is TGTGCCAGCAGCTGGACAGGGGTGAGGGACTATGGCTACACCTTC. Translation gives CASSWTGVRDYGYTF.

CDR3 sequence reads: CASSRDIYQETQYF. The CDR3 DNA sequence: TGTGCCAGCAGCCGGGACATTTACCAAGAGACCCAGTACTTC. The chain is built from TRBV11-2 and TRBJ2-5, with a weak D call TRBD1 (6 bases). Germline V gives CDR1 SGHAT, CDR2 FQNNGV. This CDR3 contains 14 residues. Trimming cost V 5 bases and J 0 bases, with 10 bases left between them.

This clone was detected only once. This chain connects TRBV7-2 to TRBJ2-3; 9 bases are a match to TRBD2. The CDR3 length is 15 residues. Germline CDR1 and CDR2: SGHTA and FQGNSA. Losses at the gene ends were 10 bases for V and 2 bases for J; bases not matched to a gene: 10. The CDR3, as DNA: TGTGCCACGGCTAATCAGCGGGGGGCCACAGATACGCAGTATTTT. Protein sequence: CATANQRGATDTQYF.

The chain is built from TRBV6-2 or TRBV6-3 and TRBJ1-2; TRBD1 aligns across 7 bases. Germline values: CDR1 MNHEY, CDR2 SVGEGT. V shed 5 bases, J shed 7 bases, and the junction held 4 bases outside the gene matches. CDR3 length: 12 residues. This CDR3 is CASSVWTGGYTF. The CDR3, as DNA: TGTGCCAGCAGTGTCTGGACAGGTGGCTACACCTTC.

In nucleotides, the CDR3 is TGCGCCAGCAGCAGTACGGGGGAGACTAATGAAAAACTGTTTTTT. Translating gives CASSSTGETNEKLFF. The chain recombines TRBV5-1 with TRBJ1-4; possible D gene TRBD1, 5 bases. This CDR3 has 15 residues. Looked up from germline, CDR1 is SGHRS and CDR2 is YFSETQ. The V and J ends lost 4 bases and 2 bases respectively, with 12 bases between them.

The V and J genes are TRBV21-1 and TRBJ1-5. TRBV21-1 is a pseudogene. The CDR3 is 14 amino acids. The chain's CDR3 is CASSKERVNQPQHF. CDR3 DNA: TGTGCCAGCAGCAAAGAGAGAGTCAATCAGCCCCAGCATTTT.

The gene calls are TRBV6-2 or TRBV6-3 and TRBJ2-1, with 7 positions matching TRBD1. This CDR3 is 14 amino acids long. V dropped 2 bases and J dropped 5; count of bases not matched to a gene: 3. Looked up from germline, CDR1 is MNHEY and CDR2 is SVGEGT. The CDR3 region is CASSYRGTDNEQFF. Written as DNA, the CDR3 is TGTGCCAGCAGTTACCGAGGGACAGACAATGAGCAGTTCTTC.

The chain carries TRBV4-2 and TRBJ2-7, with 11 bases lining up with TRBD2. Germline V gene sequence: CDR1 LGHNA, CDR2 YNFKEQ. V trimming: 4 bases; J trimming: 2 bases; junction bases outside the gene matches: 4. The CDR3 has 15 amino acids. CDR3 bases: TGTGCCAGCAGCCCAATAGCGGGGGGGGCCTACGAGCAGTACTTC. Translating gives CASSPIAGGAYEQYF.

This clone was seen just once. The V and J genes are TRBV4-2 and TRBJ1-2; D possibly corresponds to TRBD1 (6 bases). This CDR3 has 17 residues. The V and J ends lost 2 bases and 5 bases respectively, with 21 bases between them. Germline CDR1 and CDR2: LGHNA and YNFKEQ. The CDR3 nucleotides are TGTGCCAGCAGCCAACAATCTAGGACAGACCCAGGTTATGGCTACACCTTC. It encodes CASSQQSRTDPGYGYTF.

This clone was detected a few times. The CDR3 DNA reads as TGTGCCAGCAGCGAGGGGGACAGGCCCGCAGAAGCTTTCTTT. Translating gives CASSEGDRPAEAFF. V is TRBV21-1 and J is TRBJ1-1; TRBD1 is taken as the D call from the table, unchecked against the DNA. TRBV21-1 is assigned pseudogene status. The CDR3 extends over 14 amino acids.

The CDR3 region has the DNA TGTGCCAGCAGTGACGTGTACGGGGGAGGTGGCTACACCTTC. It encodes CASSDVYGGGGYTF. The rearrangement joins TRBV6-1 to TRBJ1-2; D is possibly TRBD1 (5 bases). Trimming stripped 3 bases from V and 7 bases from J, with 15 bases between. Per the germline V gene, CDR1 is MNHNS and CDR2 is SASEGT. The CDR3 consists of 14 residues.

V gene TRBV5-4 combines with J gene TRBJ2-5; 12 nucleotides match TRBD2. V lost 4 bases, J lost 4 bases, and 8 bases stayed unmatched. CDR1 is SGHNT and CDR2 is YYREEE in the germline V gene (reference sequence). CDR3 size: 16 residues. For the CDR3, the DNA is TGTGCCAGCAGCCCTAGCGGGGGGGCGGGTGGAGAGACCCAGTACTTC. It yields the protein CASSPSGGAGGETQYF.

CDR3 loop: CASSSDSQETQYF. CDR3 DNA: TGTGCCAGCAGCTCGGACAGCCAAGAGACCCAGTACTTC. The J gene is TRBJ2-5, the V gene TRBV11-1, with a possible D match to TRBD1 (6 bases). The CDR3 is made up of 13 amino acids. Trimming took 4 bases from V and 1 from J, leaving 7 bases between them. Germline assignment: CDR1 SGHAT and CDR2 FQDESV (reference sequence).

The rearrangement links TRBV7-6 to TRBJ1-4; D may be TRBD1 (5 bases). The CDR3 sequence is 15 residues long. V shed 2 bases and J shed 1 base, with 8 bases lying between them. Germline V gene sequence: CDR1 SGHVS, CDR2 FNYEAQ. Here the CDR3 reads CASSLRRGTNEKLFF. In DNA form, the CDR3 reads TGTGCCAGCAGCTTAAGGAGGGGAACTAATGAAAAACTGTTTTTT. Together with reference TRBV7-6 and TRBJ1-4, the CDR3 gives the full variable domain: GAGVSQSPRYKVTKRGQDVALRCDPISGHVSLYWYRQALGQGPEFLTYFNYEAQQDKSGLPNDRFSAERPEGSISTLTIQRTEQRDSAMYRCASSLRRGTNEKLFFGSGTQLSVL.

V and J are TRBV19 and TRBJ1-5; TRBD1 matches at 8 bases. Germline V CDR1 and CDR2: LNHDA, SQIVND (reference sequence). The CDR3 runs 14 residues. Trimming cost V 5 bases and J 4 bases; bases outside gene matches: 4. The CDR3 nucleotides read TGTGCCAGTAGTCCCGGACAGGGAAATCAGCCCCAGCATTTT. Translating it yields CASSPGQGNQPQHF. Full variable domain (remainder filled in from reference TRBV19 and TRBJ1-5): DGGITQSPKYLFRKEGQNVTLSCEQNLNHDAMYWYRQDPGQGLRLIYYSQIVNDFQKGDIAEGYSVSREKKESFPLTVTSAQKNPTAFYLCASSPGQGNQPQHFGDGTRLSIL.

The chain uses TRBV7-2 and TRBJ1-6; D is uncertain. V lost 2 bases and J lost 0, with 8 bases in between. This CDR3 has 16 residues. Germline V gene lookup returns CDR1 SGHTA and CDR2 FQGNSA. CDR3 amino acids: CASSLIGSSYNSPLHF. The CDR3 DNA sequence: TGTGCCAGCAGCTTAATCGGGAGCTCCTATAATTCACCCCTCCACTTT.

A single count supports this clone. The CDR3 coding sequence is TGCGCCAGCAGTGACTCGACTAGCGGGGGAAACATTCAGTACTTC. This encodes CASSDSTSGGNIQYF. The chain recombines TRBV10-2 with TRBJ2-4; 12 bases align to TRBD2. CDR1 is WSHSY and CDR2 is SAAADI in the germline V gene. Germline trimming cut 3 bases from V and 6 bases from J; bases unmatched to any gene: 3. This CDR3 contains 15 residues.

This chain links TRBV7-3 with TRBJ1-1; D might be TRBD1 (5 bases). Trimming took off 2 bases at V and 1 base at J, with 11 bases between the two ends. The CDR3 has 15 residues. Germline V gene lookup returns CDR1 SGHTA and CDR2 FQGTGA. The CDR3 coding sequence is TGTGCCAGCAGCTTAGACGGGGGTCCGAACACTGAAGCTTTCTTT. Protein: CASSLDGGPNTEAFF.

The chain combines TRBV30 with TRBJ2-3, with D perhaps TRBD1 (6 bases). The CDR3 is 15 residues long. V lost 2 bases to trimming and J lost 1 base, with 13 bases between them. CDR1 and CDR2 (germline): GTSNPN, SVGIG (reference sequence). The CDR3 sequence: CAWSWGPSGTDTQYF. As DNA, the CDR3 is TGTGCCTGGAGTTGGGGGCCAAGTGGCACAGATACGCAGTATTTT. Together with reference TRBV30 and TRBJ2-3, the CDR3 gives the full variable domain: SQTIHQWPATLVQPVGSPLSLECTVEGTSNPNLYWYRQAAGRGLQLLFYSVGIGQISSEVPQNLSASRPQDRQFILSSKKLLLSDSGFYLCAWSWGPSGTDTQYFGPGTRLTVL.

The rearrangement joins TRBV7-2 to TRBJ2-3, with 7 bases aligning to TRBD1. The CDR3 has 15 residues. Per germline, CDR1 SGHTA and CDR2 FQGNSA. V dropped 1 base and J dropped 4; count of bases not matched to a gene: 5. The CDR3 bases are TGTGCCAGCAGCTTAGTAGGGGGCGAAGCAGATACGCAGTATTTT. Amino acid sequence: CASSLVGGEADTQYF.

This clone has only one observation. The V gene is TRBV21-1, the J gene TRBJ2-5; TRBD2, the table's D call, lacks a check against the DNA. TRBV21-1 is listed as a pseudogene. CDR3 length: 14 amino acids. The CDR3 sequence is CASSIGTRMETQYF. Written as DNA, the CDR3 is TGTGCCAGCAGCATCGGGACTAGGATGGAGACCCAGTACTTC.

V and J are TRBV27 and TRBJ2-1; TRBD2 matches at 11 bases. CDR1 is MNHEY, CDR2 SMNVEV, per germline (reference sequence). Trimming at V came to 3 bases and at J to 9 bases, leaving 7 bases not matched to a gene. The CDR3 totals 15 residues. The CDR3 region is CASSFVTSGRGEQFF. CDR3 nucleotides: TGTGCCAGCAGTTTCGTAACTAGCGGGAGAGGTGAGCAGTTCTTC.

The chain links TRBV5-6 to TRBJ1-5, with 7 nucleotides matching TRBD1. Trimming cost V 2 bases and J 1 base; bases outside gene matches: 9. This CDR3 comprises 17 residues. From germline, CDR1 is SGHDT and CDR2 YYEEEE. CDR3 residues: CASSFEGAGKSNQPQHF. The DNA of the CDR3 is TGTGCCAGCAGCTTCGAGGGGGCCGGGAAGAGCAATCAGCCCCAGCATTTT.

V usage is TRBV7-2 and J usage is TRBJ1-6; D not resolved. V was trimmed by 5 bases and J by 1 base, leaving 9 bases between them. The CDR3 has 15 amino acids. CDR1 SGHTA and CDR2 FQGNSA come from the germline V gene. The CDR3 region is CASSPPGSYNSPLHF. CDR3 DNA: TGTGCCAGCAGCCCCCCAGGTTCCTATAATTCACCCCTCCACTTT.

The chain's CDR3 is CASSYGPGLQGSSYEQYF. CDR3 nucleotide sequence: TGTGCCAGCAGTTACGGCCCAGGTTTGCAGGGGAGCTCCTACGAGCAGTACTTC. This sequence joins TRBV6-2 or TRBV6-3 and TRBJ2-7, with D possibly being TRBD1 (6 bases). V was trimmed by 2 bases and J by 0 bases, leaving 20 bases between them. The CDR3 length is 18 residues. Germline V gives CDR1 MNHEY, CDR2 SVGEGT.